The sequence of this T cell receptor (beta chain) was determined in a study of regulatory T cells in long-lasting Graves disease. Time point indicated: newly diagnosed GD, antithyroid drugs for less than 3 months. The TCR library used RNA extracted from PBMCs. Arm-PCR with iRepertoire HTBI primers amplified the CDR3 regions for these TCR beta libraries. TCRdb used MiXCR to reprocess the multiplex PCR reads, holding one entry per CDR3 protein. The sample yields around 330,000 distinct CDR3 sequences, 18% seen once. This clonotype was seen more than once but under ten times. V was shortened by 5 bases and J by 4 bases, with 8 bases between the two germline ends. Germline V CDR1 and CDR2: LNHNV, YYDKDF (reference sequence). There are 12 residues in the CDR3.

The chain recombines TRBV15 with TRBJ1-2; D unresolved. The material was peripheral blood mononuclear cells (PBMCs), obtained at new diagnosis, from a patient treated with antithyroid drugs. The clonotype originates from a female donor with Graves disease. CDR3 loop: CATSQEGYGYTF. Written as DNA, the CDR3 is TGTGCCACCAGCCAGGAGGGCTATGGCTACACCTTC.